This TCR beta chain stems from a study of T cell repertoires in cytomegalovirus infection. Across the study: Public TCR beta signatures indicated both CMV infection and matching HLA type.

TCRdb re-called the reads with MiXCR, one entry per CDR3 protein. The sample contains approximately 500,000 distinct CDR3 sequences, approximately 10% of which appear only once. With respect to this clonotype: The target antigen is unknown.

Findings of the study overall: HLA-C-restricted, CMV-specific TCR beta clonotypes were dominant ex vivo. Frequencies of public TCR beta families were cumulated, and this identified carriers of CMV plus the relevant HLA.

Germline CDR1 is SGHDN and CDR2 is FVKESK. Trimming removed 2 bases at V and 4 bases at J, with 20 bases between. This CDR3 is built from 17 residues. The chain joins TRBV14 to TRBJ2-5, with D maybe TRBD1 (5 bases). Sequenced material: PBMCs. This clonotype was obtained from a human donor in good health (CMV status not recorded). Some clones in this sample may be carry-over from other donors' samples. The CDR3 sequence is CASSQPRFVGHGETQYF. CDR3 DNA: TGTGCCAGCAGCCAACCCCGGTTTGTGGGGCATGGAGAGACCCAGTACTTC. Drawing the rest from reference TRBV14 and TRBJ2-5, the complete variable domain is EAGVTQFPSHSVIEKGQTVTLRCDPISGHDNLYWYRRVMGKEIKFLLHFVKESKQDESGMPNNRFLAERTGGTYSTLKVQPAELEDSGVYFCASSQPRFVGHGETQYFGPGTRLLVL.